The subject of this entry is one TCR beta chain. The junction and the germline gene differ at one end; a read error may be behind it. Different DNA sequences within this sample yield the same CDR3. This sample is drawn from a study of blood T cell repertoires in COVID-19. Study information: COVID-19 samples collected from the United States, Italy and Spain covered acute and convalescent phases.

The CDR3 totals 13 residues. CDR1 and CDR2 (germline): SGDLS, YYNGEE. Original handling: Amplification of reference gene primers was used by the study to estimate nucleated cell counts. Clones were sequenced by immunoSEQ multiplex PCR, and TCRdb holds only the in-frame ones, with some missing. The V and J calls and the clone size are those of that table, but D and trimming were determined from the DNA. The table has around 100,000 clones, roughly nine tenths seen once; the top ten hold approximately 7%. The sequence was collected from a man aged 30 to 39 in a cohort sampled during active COVID-19. The sample consisted of peripheral blood. V usage is TRBV9 and J usage is TRBJ2-1; 8 positions agree with TRBD2. As DNA, the CDR3 is TGTGCCAGTAGCGTACTAGCGGACAATGAGCAGTTCTTC. Protein product: CASSVLADNEQFF.